A selection of T cell receptor beta chains follows, all from one sample in a study of cytomegalovirus exposure and HLA in healthy donors. Produced via immunoSEQ multiplex PCR; TCRdb's table is partial and in-frame only. The profile shows about 180,000 clones, 70% to 80% of them singletons. The material sequenced was PBMCs. The receptor set was obtained from a man aged 18 to 29 in good health and CMV-seronegative. CDR3s include the opening cysteine and the closing phenylalanine or tryptophan. Fields, in order: J gene, D gene, V gene, CDR3 length, clone size, CDR3 DNA, CDR3 protein. The D gene is left open where the match is weak. A row's size may be missing; if present it is once, few, many or a size class.

j_gene: TRBJ1-5; d_gene: .; v_gene: TRBV5-6; len: 15; abundance: few; CDR3nt: TGTGCCAGCAGCTTCAGGGATAGCAGCAATCAGCCCCAGCATTTT; CDR3aa: CASSFRDSSNQPQHF
j_gene: TRBJ2-5; d_gene: .; v_gene: TRBV4-1; len: 17; abundance: once; CDR3nt: TGCGCCAGCAGCCAAGATGGACGGTGGCAGCGGCAAGAGACCCAGTACTTC; CDR3aa: CASSQDGRWQRQETQYF
j_gene: TRBJ2-2; d_gene: .; v_gene: TRBV4-3; len: 14; abundance: .; CDR3nt: TGCGCCAGCAGTTCGTCTAGGAACACCGGGGAGCTGTTTTTT; CDR3aa: CASSSSRNTGELFF
j_gene: TRBJ2-1; d_gene: TRBD1; v_gene: TRBV5-6; len: 16; abundance: .; CDR3nt: TGTGCCAGCAGCTTCGGGACAGGGATCGCTTGGAATGAGCAGTTCTTC; CDR3aa: CASSFGTGIAWNEQFF
j_gene: TRBJ2-3; d_gene: .; v_gene: TRBV7-3; len: 16; abundance: few; CDR3nt: TGTGCCAGCAGCTTAGCCTCGACTGGTAGCACAGATACGCAGTATTTT; CDR3aa: CASSLASTGSTDTQYF
j_gene: TRBJ1-2; d_gene: TRBD1; v_gene: TRBV6-5; len: 15; abundance: .; CDR3nt: TGTGCCAGCAGTTACGGAGGGACAGCCCGTGATGGCTACACCTTC; CDR3aa: CASSYGGTARDGYTF
j_gene: TRBJ2-1; d_gene: TRBD2; v_gene: TRBV9; len: 16; abundance: few; CDR3nt: TGTGCCAGCAGCGGAGCTAGCGGGGGGGCCAGTAATGAGCAGTTCTTC; CDR3aa: CASSGASGGASNEQFF
j_gene: TRBJ1-5; d_gene: TRBD1; v_gene: TRBV7-9; len: 15; abundance: .; CDR3nt: TGTGCCAGCAGCCAGTCCGGGACAGACAATCAGCCCCAGCATTTT; CDR3aa: CASSQSGTDNQPQHF
j_gene: TRBJ2-1; d_gene: TRBD2; v_gene: TRBV29-1; len: 14; abundance: .; CDR3nt: TGCAGCGTTAGGGCGCGGGGGGCCTACAATGAGCAGTTCTTC; CDR3aa: CSVRARGAYNEQFF
j_gene: TRBJ1-3; d_gene: .; v_gene: TRBV9; len: 16; abundance: .; CDR3nt: TGTGCCAGCAGCGTAGCCTCAGAGGGCTCTGGAAACACCATATATTTT; CDR3aa: CASSVASEGSGNTIYF
j_gene: TRBJ2-3; d_gene: TRBD1; v_gene: TRBV5-1; len: 14; abundance: once; CDR3nt: TGCGCCAGCAGCTTCTACAGGGGAGCAGATACGCAGTATTTT; CDR3aa: CASSFYRGADTQYF
j_gene: TRBJ1-5; d_gene: .; v_gene: TRBV2; len: 15; abundance: .; CDR3nt: TGTGCCAGCAGTGAAACCCCGGGGGGAGGGCGGCCCCAGCATTTT; CDR3aa: CASSETPGGGRPQHF
j_gene: TRBJ2-1; d_gene: .; v_gene: TRBV6-5; len: 13; abundance: once; CDR3nt: TGTGCCAGCAGTTACAGAGGACACCTTCAGCAGTTCTTC; CDR3aa: CASSYRGHLQQFF
j_gene: TRBJ2-2; d_gene: TRBD1; v_gene: TRBV25-1; len: 16; abundance: .; CDR3nt: TGTGCCAGCAGCTTTCCCGGGACAGGGGGCATCAGGGAGCTGTTTTTT; CDR3aa: CASSFPGTGGIRELFF
j_gene: TRBJ2-2; d_gene: TRBD2; v_gene: TRBV29-1; len: 14; abundance: .; CDR3nt: TGCAGCGCCCGTGGACTAGTTTCCACCGGGGAGCTGTTTTTT; CDR3aa: CSARGLVSTGELFF
j_gene: TRBJ2-3; d_gene: .; v_gene: TRBV6-6; len: 13; abundance: once; CDR3nt: TGTGCCAGCAGTTACGCCGGGTCAGATACGCAGTATTTT; CDR3aa: CASSYAGSDTQYF
j_gene: TRBJ1-5; d_gene: .; v_gene: TRBV4-1; len: 15; abundance: .; CDR3nt: TGCGCCAGCAGCCAAGACGGGGGGACGGGTCAGCCCCAGCATTTT; CDR3aa: CASSQDGGTGQPQHF
j_gene: TRBJ2-1; d_gene: .; v_gene: TRBV4-1; len: 15; abundance: .; CDR3nt: TGCGCCAGCAGCCAAGAGAAGAGTAGGGGGAATGAGCAGTTCTTC; CDR3aa: CASSQEKSRGNEQFF
j_gene: TRBJ1-3; d_gene: .; v_gene: TRBV28; len: 16; abundance: .; CDR3nt: TGTGCCAGCAGTTTATCGGTCTGGAGCTCTGGAAACACCATATATTTT; CDR3aa: CASSLSVWSSGNTIYF
j_gene: TRBJ1-6; d_gene: .; v_gene: TRBV11-2; len: 14; abundance: .; CDR3nt: TGTGCCAGCAGCTTAGTTGGCCTCAATTCACCCCTCCACTTT; CDR3aa: CASSLVGLNSPLHF
j_gene: TRBJ1-6; d_gene: TRBD1; v_gene: TRBV27; len: 14; abundance: .; CDR3nt: TGTGCCAGCAGTTACAGGGGAAGTAATTCACCCCTCCACTTT; CDR3aa: CASSYRGSNSPLHF
j_gene: TRBJ1-1; d_gene: .; v_gene: TRBV29-1; len: 15; abundance: .; CDR3nt: TGCAGCGTTGAAGATGGAGGAGGTGGGAACACTGAAGCTTTCTTT; CDR3aa: CSVEDGGGGNTEAFF
j_gene: TRBJ1-5; d_gene: .; v_gene: TRBV30; len: 14; abundance: once; CDR3nt: TGTGCCTGGAGTACAGGGAAGAGCAATCAGCCCCAGCATTTT; CDR3aa: CAWSTGKSNQPQHF
j_gene: TRBJ2-1; d_gene: TRBD2; v_gene: TRBV2; len: 20; abundance: few; CDR3nt: TGTGCCAGCAGTGAGACACGGTTGCGGGGGGGCTCTGGACGGTTCAATGAGCAGTTCTTC; CDR3aa: CASSETRLRGGSGRFNEQFF
j_gene: TRBJ2-6; d_gene: .; v_gene: TRBV4-1; len: 17; abundance: .; CDR3nt: TGCGCCAGCAGCCAAGATTGGTCCACTGCTGGGGCCAACGTCCTGACTTTC; CDR3aa: CASSQDWSTAGANVLTF
j_gene: TRBJ2-3; d_gene: .; v_gene: TRBV6-1; len: 15; abundance: few; CDR3nt: TGTGCCAGCAGTGAATTGTCAGGGCGAGCAGATACGCAGTATTTT; CDR3aa: CASSELSGRADTQYF
j_gene: TRBJ2-3; d_gene: TRBD1; v_gene: TRBV5-1; len: 15; abundance: .; CDR3nt: TGCGCCAGCAGCTTGTTGGGCAGGGGGCCAGATACGCAGTATTTT; CDR3aa: CASSLLGRGPDTQYF
j_gene: TRBJ2-7; d_gene: TRBD1; v_gene: TRBV6-6; len: 14; abundance: .; CDR3nt: TGTGCCAGCAGTTACTCGACAGGGGCCTACGAGCAGTACTTC; CDR3aa: CASSYSTGAYEQYF
j_gene: TRBJ2-7; d_gene: .; v_gene: TRBV4-1; len: 15; abundance: .; CDR3nt: TGCGCCAGCAGCCAATCGGGTGCGGAACCTTACGAGCAGTACTTC; CDR3aa: CASSQSGAEPYEQYF
j_gene: TRBJ1-5; d_gene: TRBD1; v_gene: TRBV19; len: 14; abundance: .; CDR3nt: TGTGCCAGTAGTATACAGGGGGGAAATCAGCCCCAGCATTTT; CDR3aa: CASSIQGGNQPQHF
j_gene: TRBJ1-1; d_gene: TRBD1; v_gene: TRBV4-2; len: 15; abundance: .; CDR3nt: TGTGCCAGCAGCCAAGATGACAGGGGGCGGACTGAAGCTTTCTTT; CDR3aa: CASSQDDRGRTEAFF
j_gene: TRBJ2-3; d_gene: .; v_gene: TRBV21-1; len: 17; abundance: .; CDR3nt: TGTGCCAGCAGCAAAGGAGGGCAAGTCCCTTTAGCAGATACGCAGTATTTT; CDR3aa: CASSKGGQVPLADTQYF
j_gene: TRBJ2-7; d_gene: TRBD1; v_gene: TRBV6-1; len: 13; abundance: .; CDR3nt: TGTGCCAGCCGCACAGGGGGAGGCTACGAGCAGTACTTC; CDR3aa: CASRTGGGYEQYF
j_gene: TRBJ2-7; d_gene: TRBD1; v_gene: TRBV7-2; len: 16; abundance: few; CDR3nt: TGTGCCAGCAGCGGAAGGACAGGAAAAGTATCCTACGAGCAGTACTTC; CDR3aa: CASSGRTGKVSYEQYF
j_gene: TRBJ2-2; d_gene: TRBD2; v_gene: TRBV13; len: 17; abundance: .; CDR3nt: TGTGCCAGCAGCTCGATAGGACTAGCGGGAGGAGCCGGGGAGCTGTTTTTT; CDR3aa: CASSSIGLAGGAGELFF
j_gene: TRBJ2-4; d_gene: TRBD2; v_gene: TRBV4-2; len: 17; abundance: .; CDR3nt: TGTGCCAGCAGCCATCCTAGCGGGGGGGCGGTCAAAAACATTCAGTACTTC; CDR3aa: CASSHPSGGAVKNIQYF
j_gene: TRBJ2-3; d_gene: .; v_gene: TRBV12-5; len: 15; abundance: .; CDR3nt: TGTGCTAGTGGGGCGGGCAAAACTAGCACAGATACGCAGTATTTT; CDR3aa: CASGAGKTSTDTQYF
j_gene: TRBJ2-2; d_gene: TRBD2; v_gene: TRBV7-7; len: 15; abundance: .; CDR3nt: TGTGCTAGCAGCCGAGCGGGGGTGAACACCGGGGAGCTGTTTTTT; CDR3aa: CASSRAGVNTGELFF